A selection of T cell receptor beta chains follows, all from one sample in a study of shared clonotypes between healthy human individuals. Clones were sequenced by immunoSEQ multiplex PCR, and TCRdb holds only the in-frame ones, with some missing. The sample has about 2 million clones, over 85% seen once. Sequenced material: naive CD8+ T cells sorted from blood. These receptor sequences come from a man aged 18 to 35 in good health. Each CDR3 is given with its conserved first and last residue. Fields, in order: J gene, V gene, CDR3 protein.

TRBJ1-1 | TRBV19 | CASSSVTRQGQGEAFF
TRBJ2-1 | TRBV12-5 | CASTGVGNEQFF
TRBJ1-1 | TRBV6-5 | CASSRDGTPEAFF
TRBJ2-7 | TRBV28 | CASSFQNRGLYEQYF
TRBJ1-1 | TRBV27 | CASSFSRTNTEAFF
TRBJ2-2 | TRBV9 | CASSVEENTGELFF
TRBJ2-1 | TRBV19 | CASSIVPGGDEQFF
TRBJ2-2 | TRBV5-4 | CASSLGSANTGELFF
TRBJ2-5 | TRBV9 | CASSAWTGEYQETQYF
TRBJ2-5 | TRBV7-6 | CASSFKTAGFPFETQYF
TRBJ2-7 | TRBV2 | CASTLVTGAYEQYF
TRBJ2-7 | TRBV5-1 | CASSLVHYGVYEQYF
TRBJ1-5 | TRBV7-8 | CASSRGGGQPQHF
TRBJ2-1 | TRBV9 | CASSVEGDEQFF
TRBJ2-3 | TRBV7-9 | CASSPTPGTGVTDTQYF
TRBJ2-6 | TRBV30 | CAWSQGAGANVLTF
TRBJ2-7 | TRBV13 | CASSSGRFYEQYF
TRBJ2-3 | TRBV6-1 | CASSEVHAVAGRTTDTQYF
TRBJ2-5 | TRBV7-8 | CASSLFGLAEETQYF
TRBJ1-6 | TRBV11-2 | CASSPNSYSSYNSPLHF
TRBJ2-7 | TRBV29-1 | CSVEEGSGQSSYEQYF
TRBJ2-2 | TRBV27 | CASSSTGGDTGELFF
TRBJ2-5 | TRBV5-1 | CASSVERGGRETQYF
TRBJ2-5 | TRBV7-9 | CASRQNSGAQETQYF
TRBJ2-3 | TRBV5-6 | CASSFSPSDTDTQYF
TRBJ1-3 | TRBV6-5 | CASSYGPASGNTIYF
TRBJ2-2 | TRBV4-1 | CASSQPRGTGNTGELFF
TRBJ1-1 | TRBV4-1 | CASSQVPGGTEAFF
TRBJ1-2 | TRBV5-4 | CASGGPGSGGYGYTF
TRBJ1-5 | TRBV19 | CASSMGGAQHF
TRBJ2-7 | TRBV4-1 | CASSQGEGTYEQYF
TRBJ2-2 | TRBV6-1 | CASSEMRGSTGELFF
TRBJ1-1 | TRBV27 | CASTDRGTEAFF
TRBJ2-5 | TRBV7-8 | CASSLAYLIQETQYF
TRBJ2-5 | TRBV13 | CASSPRREETQYF
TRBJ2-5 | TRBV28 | CASTPPGAGETQYF
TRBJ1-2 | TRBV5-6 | CASSLGGPYDGYTF
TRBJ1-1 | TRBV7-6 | CASSPGRVNTEAFF
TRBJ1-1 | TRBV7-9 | CASSSLRGGPRKAFF
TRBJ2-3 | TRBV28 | CASSLPGQLSSTDTQYF
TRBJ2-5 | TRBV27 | CASSFITPLGVGAPETQYF
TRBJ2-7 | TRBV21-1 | CASSRLAGGTYTYEQYF
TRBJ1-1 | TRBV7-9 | CASSLGGGRTEAFF
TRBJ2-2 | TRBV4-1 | CASSQVGGAGELFF
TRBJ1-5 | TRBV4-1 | CASSQSSYSNQPQHF
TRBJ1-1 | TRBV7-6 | CASSLLSLPGGAFF
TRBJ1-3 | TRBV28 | CASSSTGLSGNTIYF
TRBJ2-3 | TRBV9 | CASSGRDSLTDTQYF
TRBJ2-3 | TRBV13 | CASSHRDREGTDTQYF
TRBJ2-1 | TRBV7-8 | CASSLDGGANEQFF